This T cell receptor beta chain is drawn from a study of blood T cell repertoires in COVID-19. The overall study: Researchers got acute and convalescent COVID-19 samples from the United States, Italy and Spain. The analysed material was cDNA or gDNA that came from T cells, B-cell-depleted T cells, or PBMCs.

Data came from immunoSEQ multiplex PCR; TCRdb stores just in-frame clones and leaves some out. The sample lists over 450,000 clones; 85% to 90% were seen once. The V segment lost 6 bases and the J segment 7 bases; nucleotides outside the gene matches: 11. Germline CDR1 reads LNHDA; CDR2 reads SQIVND (reference sequence). This CDR3 is 16 amino acids long. Patients from Seattle were sampled longitudinally, starting during active infection. This receptor was obtained from a woman between 50 and 59 years old with COVID-19, enrolled during active disease. The sequencing input was peripheral blood. The chain uses TRBV19 and TRBJ1-4, with TRBD1 matching 10 bases. The CDR3 nucleotides are TGTGCCAGTAGCACTTACGCCGGGACAGGGGTTGAAAAACTGTTTTTT. It yields the protein CASSTYAGTGVEKLFF.